Sequencing of this T cell receptor (beta chain) was carried out in a study of cytomegalovirus exposure and HLA in healthy donors. Regarding the study as a whole: Rare TCR sequences predominated, though certain public TCRs were found in many donors. The authors listed 164 TCR beta chains as cytomegalovirus-associated. The classifier reportedly diagnosed cytomegalovirus status with high sensitivity and specificity.

As for this clone: Its cognate antigen is unknown.

Only in-frame clones appear in the TCRdb table, and some are missing; sequencing was by immunoSEQ multiplex PCR. The data hold roughly 260,000 clones, with around 87% observed a single time. V was pared by 4 bases and J by 6 bases, with 5 bases of the junction left unmatched. The germline gives CDR1 SGHRS, CDR2 YFSETQ. The CDR3 has 13 residues. This chain joins TRBV5-1 and TRBJ1-1, with 8 bases aligning to TRBD1. The TCR was taken from a woman between 18 and 30 years old in good health and CMV-seronegative. The specimen was PBMCs. The CDR3: CASSPDRGAEAFF. For the CDR3, the DNA is TGCGCCAGCAGCCCCGACAGGGGTGCTGAAGCTTTCTTT.